Listed below are T cell receptor beta chains from one sample, sequenced in a study of T cells after yellow fever vaccination. TCRdb re-analysed the 5' RACE reads in MiXCR, keeping a single row per CDR3 protein. Seen here are some 110,000 distinct CDR3 sequences, 5.5% to 8% observed once, and the top ten hold 2.7%. This specimen consisted of CD4+ T cells sorted from PBMCs, obtained 35 to 50 days after the first yellow fever vaccination. The receptor set was obtained from a young man who received the YFV17D yellow fever vaccine. CDR3s include the opening cysteine and the closing phenylalanine or tryptophan. A D gene is named only where the DNA matches it firmly. Size is stated for part of the rows, as once, few or many counts, or as a class when the clone is expanded.

abundance	v_gene	d_gene	j_gene	CDR3aa	CDR3nt
few	TRBV5-1	-	TRBJ1-1	CASSLTAGNTEAFF	TGCGCCAGCAGCTTAACGGCGGGGAACACTGAAGCTTTCTTT
many	TRBV12-3/TRBV12-4	-	TRBJ2-1	CASSRNRNEQFF	TGTGCCAGCAGTCGAAACAGGAATGAGCAGTTCTTC
many	TRBV7-7	-	TRBJ2-2	CASSPGQRTGELFF	TGTGCTAGCAGCCCAGGACAGCGAACCGGGGAGCTGTTTTTT
-	TRBV4-3	-	TRBJ2-3	CASSQRGGVVDTQYF	TGCGCCAGCAGCCAAAGAGGAGGGGTAGTTGATACGCAGTATTTT
many	TRBV15	TRBD1	TRBJ1-2	CATSRPGQPYGYTF	TGTGCCACCAGCAGGCCGGGACAGCCGTATGGCTACACCTTC
-	TRBV6-2/TRBV6-3	-	TRBJ2-3	CASTPVYPSDTQYF	TGTGCCAGCACCCCCGTATACCCTTCGGATACGCAGTATTTT
many	TRBV18	TRBD1	TRBJ2-1	CASSPRTGNEQFF	TGTGCCAGCTCACCACGGACAGGGAATGAGCAGTTCTTC
many	TRBV7-2	-	TRBJ2-7	CASSLAQGPYEQYF	TGTGCCAGCAGCTTAGCGCAGGGGCCCTACGAGCAGTACTTC
-	TRBV30	-	TRBJ2-3	CAWSWGPTDTQYF	TGTGCCTGGAGTTGGGGGCCCACAGATACGCAGTATTTT
many	TRBV19	-	TRBJ2-2	CASSPIPGLGTGELFF	TGTGCCAGTAGTCCGATTCCGGGGCTGGGGACCGGGGAGCTGTTTTTT
many	TRBV27	-	TRBJ1-4	CASSSHRHNEKLFF	TGTGCCAGCAGTTCCCACAGACATAATGAAAAACTGTTTTTT
many	TRBV29-1	TRBD1	TRBJ2-7	CSVLTGGYEQYF	TGCAGCGTACTGACAGGGGGCTACGAGCAGTACTTC
many	TRBV7-3	-	TRBJ2-2	CASSPNYRDTGELFF	TGTGCCAGCAGCCCAAACTACAGGGACACCGGGGAGCTGTTTTTT
-	TRBV14	-	TRBJ1-1	CASTKDQGWTEAFF	TGTGCCAGCACCAAAGATCAGGGCTGGACTGAAGCTTTCTTT
many	TRBV12-3/TRBV12-4	TRBD1	TRBJ2-4	CASSSKQGRLAKNIQYF	TGTGCCAGCAGTTCCAAACAGGGGCGCCTAGCCAAAAACATTCAGTACTTC
many	TRBV6-6	TRBD2	TRBJ2-5	CASSYASGETQYF	TGTGCCAGCAGTTACGCTAGCGGGGAGACCCAGTACTTC
many	TRBV7-2	-	TRBJ2-1	CASSPDSSSYNEQFF	TGTGCCAGCAGCCCGGACTCAAGCTCCTACAATGAGCAGTTCTTC
many	TRBV18	-	TRBJ2-5	CASSPRSMETQYF	TGTGCCAGCTCACCAAGGTCGATGGAGACCCAGTACTTC
many	TRBV5-5	-	TRBJ1-2	CASSSPGQEEAVYGYTF	TGTGCCAGCAGCTCGCCTGGGCAGGAGGAAGCGGTTTATGGCTACACCTTC
many	TRBV10-3	-	TRBJ2-6	CAISESVRSPSGANVLTF	TGTGCCATCAGTGAGTCGGTCAGGTCCCCCTCTGGGGCCAACGTCCTGACTTTC
many	TRBV20-1	-	TRBJ2-3	CSARPSGDTQYF	TGCAGTGCTAGACCGAGCGGAGATACGCAGTATTTT
many	TRBV4-2	TRBD2	TRBJ2-1	CASSQLVAGGLSSYNEQFF	TGTGCCAGCAGCCAACTAGTAGCGGGGGGCCTCAGCTCCTACAATGAGCAGTTCTTC
many	TRBV7-3	-	TRBJ2-1	CASSLISRTGNEQFF	TGTGCCAGCAGCTTAATAAGTCGAACCGGCAATGAGCAGTTCTTC
many	TRBV28	-	TRBJ1-1	CASSLGFGGRTFF	TGTGCCAGCAGTTTAGGTTTTGGAGGGCGAACTTTCTTT
many	TRBV7-2	-	TRBJ2-3	CASSLGASPSMQYF	TGTGCCAGCAGCTTAGGAGCTAGTCCCTCCATGCAGTATTTT
many	TRBV7-9	-	TRBJ2-3	CASSPQGRDADTQYF	TGTGCCAGCAGCCCACAGGGGAGGGATGCAGATACGCAGTATTTT
-	TRBV6-2/TRBV6-3	-	TRBJ1-5	CASSSRVGNQPQHF	TGTGCCAGCAGTTCCAGGGTTGGCAATCAGCCCCAGCATTTT
many	TRBV4-2	-	TRBJ2-6	CASSQGVFGANVLTF	TGTGCCAGCAGCCAAGGGGTTTTTGGGGCCAACGTCCTGACTTTC
many	TRBV19	-	TRBJ1-5	CASTKDSNQPQHF	TGTGCCAGTACGAAAGATAGCAATCAGCCCCAGCATTTT
many	TRBV6-4	TRBD2	TRBJ2-1	CASTVWNGTSVYNEQFF	TGTGCCAGCACCGTCTGGAACGGGACTAGCGTCTACAATGAGCAGTTCTTC
many	TRBV12-3/TRBV12-4	TRBD1	TRBJ1-4	CASNDRGRRKLFF	TGTGCCAGCAATGACAGGGGCAGGAGAAAACTGTTTTTT
many	TRBV18	-	TRBJ2-2	CASSPSSTAWIGELFF	TGTGCCAGCTCACCATCATCGACAGCGTGGATCGGGGAGCTGTTTTTT
many	TRBV5-1	TRBD2	TRBJ2-1	CASSRLAGGLRSYNEQFF	TGCGCCAGCAGCCGACTAGCGGGGGGCCTTCGCTCCTACAATGAGCAGTTCTTC
many	TRBV10-3	-	TRBJ1-5	CAIVGDLNQPQHF	TGTGCCATCGTCGGAGACCTCAATCAGCCCCAGCATTTT
-	TRBV5-1	-	TRBJ2-2	CASSLADDKRQGQRSRGELFF	TGCGCCAGCAGCTTGGCCGATGACAAAAGGCAGGGGCAGCGCTCCCGCGGGGAGCTGTTTTTT
many	TRBV18	-	TRBJ1-1	CASSPLLGVTEAFF	TGTGCCAGCTCACCGTTGCTTGGAGTGACTGAAGCTTTCTTT
many	TRBV12-3/TRBV12-4	TRBD2	TRBJ2-3	CASSYRGGGVGTDTQYF	TGTGCCAGCAGCTACCGAGGCGGGGGTGTCGGCACAGATACGCAGTATTTT
many	TRBV29-1	TRBD1	TRBJ2-7	CSVEIRDRQTSYEQYF	TGCAGCGTTGAAATCCGGGACAGACAGACCTCCTACGAGCAGTACTTC
many	TRBV5-1	-	TRBJ2-2	CASSFGPGSGELFF	-
many	TRBV12-3/TRBV12-4	-	TRBJ1-2	CASSLRDYGYTF	TGTGCCAGCAGTTTGAGGGACTATGGCTACACCTTC
-	TRBV29-1	-	TRBJ2-5	CSVARRLGQETQYF	TGCAGCGTTGCAAGGAGGCTGGGCCAAGAGACCCAGTACTTC
many	TRBV20-1	-	TRBJ2-3	CSARERRGRTDTQYF	TGCAGTGCTAGAGAACGGCGGGGCCGCACAGATACGCAGTATTTT
-	TRBV5-1	-	TRBJ1-1	CASSSGRTANTEAFF	TGCGCCAGCAGCTCCGGACGGACAGCAAACACTGAAGCTTTCTTT
many	TRBV27	TRBD1	TRBJ2-2	CASSHHTTGFSGELFF	TGTGCCAGCAGTCACCACACGACAGGGTTTTCCGGGGAGCTGTTTTTT
many	TRBV6-6	TRBD1	TRBJ1-1	CASSYLNVGGANTEAFF	TGTGCCAGCAGTTACCTCAATGTAGGGGGCGCGAACACTGAAGCTTTCTTT
many	TRBV5-4	-	TRBJ1-2	CASSIGRHYGYTF	TGTGCCAGCAGCATCGGACGGCACTATGGCTACACCTTC
-	TRBV19	-	TRBJ2-3	CASRDPSGGSDTQYF	TGTGCCAGTAGAGACCCCTCCGGTGGTTCAGATACGCAGTATTTT
many	TRBV4-1	-	TRBJ1-5	CASSQQGYSNQPQHF	TGCGCCAGCAGCCAACAGGGGTATAGCAATCAGCCCCAGCATTTT
few	TRBV7-9	-	TRBJ1-2	CASVTTDYGYTF	TGTGCCAGCGTTACGACAGACTATGGCTACACCTTC
many	TRBV7-8	-	TRBJ2-2	CASSLVYATTNTGELFF	TGTGCCAGCAGCTTAGTGTACGCCACTACGAACACCGGGGAGCTGTTTTTT
many	TRBV12-3/TRBV12-4	-	TRBJ2-5	CASSFLFGASETQYF	TGTGCCAGCAGTTTTTTGTTTGGGGCCTCAGAGACCCAGTACTTC
many	TRBV20-1	TRBD2	TRBJ2-5	CSATSGGAGETQYF	TGCAGTGCTACTAGCGGGGGGGCTGGAGAGACCCAGTACTTC
many	TRBV5-1	-	TRBJ2-3	CASSGGRTSTDTQYF	TGCGCCAGCAGCGGTGGAAGAACTAGCACAGATACGCAGTATTTT
many	TRBV2	-	TRBJ2-1	CASSEEYGNEQFF	TGTGCCAGCAGTGAAGAGTACGGGAATGAGCAGTTCTTC
few	TRBV7-2	-	TRBJ1-2	CASSLAWLNYGYTF	TGTGCCAGCAGCTTAGCGTGGCTTAACTATGGCTACACCTTC
many	TRBV27	-	TRBJ1-5	CASSLGGTNQPQHF	TGTGCCAGCAGTTTGGGCGGAACAAATCAGCCCCAGCATTTT
many	TRBV5-1	TRBD2	TRBJ2-1	CASNTGTIYSDEQFF	TGCGCCAGCAACACCGGGACTATATATTCCGATGAGCAGTTCTTC
many	TRBV5-1	-	TRBJ2-3	CASSLRVGGPTDTQYF	TGCGCCAGCAGCTTGAGGGTGGGGGGGCCCACAGATACGCAGTATTTT
many	TRBV30	TRBD1	TRBJ1-6	CAWSRDRGYSPLHF	TGTGCCTGGAGCCGGGACAGGGGTTATTCACCCCTCCACTTT
many	TRBV5-6	-	TRBJ1-2	CASSRPDYGYTF	TGTGCCAGCAGCCGACCTGACTATGGCTACACCTTC